This is a list of T cell receptor beta chains from one sample in a study of cytomegalovirus exposure and HLA in healthy donors. The method was immunoSEQ multiplex PCR; TCRdb's version includes in-frame clones alone and lacks a portion of them. The top ten hold around a fifth of the sample, which has about 90,000 clones, roughly 60% seen once. The sequenced material came from PBMCs. Receptors were obtained from a woman aged 50 to 65 in good health and CMV-seropositive. The CDR3 runs from the conserved cysteine through the conserved F or W. D genes are given only for firm matches. Size values are once, few and many counts, or a class for expanded clones, and some rows have none.

clone_size	cdr3_length	v_call	j_call	d_call	cdr3_aa	cdr3_nt
once	15	TRBV30	TRBJ2-2	.	CAWSVFGSITGELFF	TGTGCCTGGAGTGTATTCGGGTCCATCACCGGGGAGCTGTTTTTT
.	14	TRBV5-1	TRBJ1-1	.	CASSPEGHRDVAFF	TGCGCCAGCAGCCCGGAGGGGCACCGGGACGTCGCTTTCTTT
.	14	TRBV6-6	TRBJ2-7	.	CASRLDTLGYEQYF	TGTGCCAGCAGACTAGACACCTTAGGCTACGAGCAGTACTTC
.	16	TRBV28	TRBJ2-2	TRBD2	CASSGRTTDTTGELFF	TGTGCCAGCAGCGGGAGGACAACGGATACCACCGGGGAGCTGTTTTTT
few	13	TRBV19	TRBJ2-7	.	CASTDRISYEQYF	TGTGCCAGTACCGACAGGATCTCCTACGAGCAGTACTTC
.	15	TRBV7-8	TRBJ1-5	.	CASSPPGAFNQPQHF	TGTGCCAGCAGCCCCCCAGGGGCCTTCAATCAGCCCCAGCATTTT
.	15	TRBV5-4	TRBJ1-1	.	CASSLGPGMNTEAFF	TGTGCCAGCAGCTTGGGGCCGGGTATGAACACTGAAGCTTTCTTT
few	13	TRBV7-8	TRBJ1-4	TRBD1	CASSLVGTGKLFF	TGTGCCAGCAGCTTAGTTGGGACAGGGAAACTGTTTTTT
.	15	TRBV25-1	TRBJ1-6	TRBD1	CASRGDRYYNSPLHF	TGTGCCAGCAGGGGGGACAGGTACTATAATTCACCCCTCCACTTT
once	16	TRBV11-2	TRBJ2-3	.	CASSSFPSSNTDTQYF	TGTGCCAGCAGCTCGTTCCCTAGCTCTAACACAGATACGCAGTATTTT
.	16	TRBV25-1	TRBJ2-1	TRBD1	CASSATDRGTYNEQFF	TGTGCCAGCAGTGCAACGGACAGGGGAACCTACAATGAGCAGTTCTTC
.	14	TRBV7-9	TRBJ2-5	TRBD2	CASSVSGAEETQYF	TGTGCCAGCAGCGTTAGCGGGGCCGAAGAGACCCAGTACTTC
few	15	TRBV6-5	TRBJ1-5	TRBD1	CASREDRVGNQPQHF	TGTGCCAGCCGAGAGGACAGGGTTGGCAATCAGCCCCAGCATTTT
.	15	TRBV9	TRBJ2-1	.	CASSVGGDRWDEQFF	TGTGCCAGCAGCGTAGGGGGGGACAGATGGGATGAGCAGTTCTTC
.	16	TRBV15	TRBJ1-6	.	CATSPRSDLSNSPLHF	TGTGCCACCAGCCCTAGGTCTGACTTGTCTAATTCACCCCTCCACTTT
.	16	TRBV7-3	TRBJ2-5	.	CASSLTNGEGRETQYF	TGTGCCAGCAGCTTAACGAATGGGGAAGGGAGGGAGACCCAGTACTTC
.	13	TRBV18	TRBJ2-7	.	CASSGGQSYEQYF	TGTGCCAGCTCGGGGGGACAGTCCTACGAGCAGTACTTC
.	14	TRBV7-2	TRBJ2-7	.	CASSPVGRAYEQYF	TGTGCCAGCAGCCCAGTTGGCAGGGCCTACGAGCAGTACTTC
.	14	TRBV9	TRBJ2-1	TRBD1	CASRPLGTGGEQFF	TGTGCCAGCAGACCGTTAGGGACAGGGGGTGAGCAGTTCTTC
.	15	TRBV6-1	TRBJ2-7	TRBD1	CASSEPGQGVYEQYF	TGTGCCAGCAGTGAACCGGGACAGGGGGTCTACGAGCAGTACTTC
.	16	TRBV27	TRBJ2-3	TRBD2	CASSPYSGGADDTQYF	TGTGCCAGCAGTCCCTATAGCGGGGGGGCCGATGATACGCAGTATTTT
.	14	TRBV7-3	TRBJ2-7	TRBD2	CASSLLGGASEQYF	TGTGCCAGCAGCTTACTCGGGGGGGCGTCCGAGCAGTACTTC
.	15	TRBV23-1	TRBJ2-4	TRBD1	CASPRDREVKNIQYF	TGCGCCAGTCCTAGGGACAGGGAAGTCAAAAACATTCAGTACTTC
few	16	TRBV4-3	TRBJ1-6	.	CASSSGARGNNSPLHF	TGCGCCAGCAGCTCCGGGGCAAGGGGGAATAATTCACCCCTCCACTTT
.	15	TRBV7-8	TRBJ2-7	.	CASSSPQRAYYEQYF	TGTGCCAGCAGCTCACCTCAGCGGGCTTACTACGAGCAGTACTTC
.	15	TRBV12-5	TRBJ1-2	.	CASGLGGAIDYGYTF	TGTGCTAGTGGTTTGGGTGGAGCCATCGACTATGGCTACACCTTC
.	13	TRBV19	TRBJ2-3	.	CASRTGFTDTQYF	TGTGCCAGTAGGACAGGCTTCACAGATACGCAGTATTTT
.	11	TRBV7-9	TRBJ2-1	.	CASSLNNEQFF	TGTGCCAGCAGCCTAAACAATGAGCAGTTCTTC
few	14	TRBV4-1	TRBJ1-4	TRBD1	CASSQGTGDEKLFF	TGCGCCAGCAGCCAAGGGACAGGCGATGAAAAACTGTTTTTT
few	15	TRBV7-9	TRBJ1-1	.	CSSSLALAGNTEAFF	TGTTCCAGCAGCTTAGCTTTGGCGGGGAACACTGAAGCTTTCTTT
.	16	TRBV29-1	TRBJ1-2	.	CSVEDLDRIANYGYTF	TGCAGCGTTGAAGATCTAGACAGGATAGCTAACTATGGCTACACCTTC
.	15	TRBV13	TRBJ2-5	.	CASSSQEVPQETQYF	TGTGCCAGCAGCAGTCAGGAGGTCCCACAAGAGACCCAGTACTTC
.	15	TRBV9	TRBJ2-3	.	CASRRSPSYGDTQYF	TGTGCCAGCAGGAGAAGTCCTAGTTATGGGGATACGCAGTATTTT
once	15	TRBV11-3	TRBJ2-2	.	CASSLGGQEGGELFF	TGTGCCAGCAGCTTAGGAGGGCAAGAAGGAGGGGAGCTGTTTTTT
.	14	TRBV29-1	TRBJ2-5	TRBD2	CSMQAGGPQETQYF	TGCAGCATGCAAGCGGGGGGTCCCCAAGAGACCCAGTACTTC
.	11	TRBV20-1	TRBJ2-7	.	CSASRGDEQYF	TGCAGTGCTAGCAGGGGGGACGAGCAGTACTTC
.	18	TRBV7-6	TRBJ1-3	TRBD1	CASSTTPGQAISGNTIYF	TGTGCCAGCAGCACCACTCCGGGACAGGCAATCTCTGGAAACACCATATATTTT
.	15	TRBV6-5	TRBJ1-2	.	CASSYVRDTAGGYTF	TGTGCCAGCAGTTACGTCCGGGACACCGCCGGGGGCTACACCTTC
.	16	TRBV4-1	TRBJ2-2	TRBD1	CASSQGQGARTGELFF	TGCGCCAGCAGCCAAGGTCAGGGGGCGCGCACCGGGGAGCTGTTTTTT
once	12	TRBV7-9	TRBJ1-5	.	CASSLWEQPQHF	TGTGCCAGCAGCTTATGGGAGCAGCCCCAGCATTTT
.	9	TRBV20-1	TRBJ1-2	.	CSAQYGYTF	TGCAGTGCCCAATATGGCTACACCTTC
.	15	TRBV7-3	TRBJ2-2	TRBD2	CASSPPGGNTGELFF	TGTGCCAGCAGCCCCCCGGGGGGGAACACCGGGGAGCTGTTTTTT
.	17	TRBV7-9	TRBJ1-4	.	CASSPPPRSGTREKLFF	TGTGCCAGCAGCCCCCCTCCTCGATCCGGGACTAGGGAAAAACTGTTTTTT
few	15	TRBV6-1	TRBJ1-2	.	CASSDGRARAYGYTF	TGTGCCAGCAGTGATGGTAGGGCGAGGGCTTATGGCTACACCTTC
medium-sized	17	TRBV13	TRBJ1-1	.	CASSPRSLWPVNTEAFF	TGTGCCAGCAGCCCACGCTCTTTATGGCCCGTGAACACTGAAGCTTTCTTT
.	12	TRBV29-1	TRBJ2-5	TRBD1	CSVIVQGETQYF	TGCAGCGTTATTGTACAGGGGGAGACCCAGTACTTC
.	16	TRBV18	TRBJ2-7	TRBD1	CASSPAPGQGIYEQYF	TGTGCCAGCTCACCGGCTCCGGGACAGGGGATCTACGAGCAGTACTTC
few	15	TRBV28	TRBJ2-3	TRBD1	CASSTPGQGTDTQYF	TGTGCCAGCAGTACACCGGGACAGGGGACAGATACGCAGTATTTT
once	16	TRBV4-3	TRBJ2-3	TRBD2	CASSQGRRGDTDTQYF	TGCGCCAGCAGCCAAGGTCGACGGGGGGACACAGATACGCAGTATTTT
.	14	TRBV7-2	TRBJ2-1	.	CASSSSGTYNEQFF	TGTGCCAGCAGCTCCAGCGGTACCTACAATGAGCAGTTCTTC
.	15	TRBV5-1	TRBJ1-5	TRBD1	CASSLVGGWDQPQHF	TGCGCCAGCAGCTTGGTAGGGGGCTGGGATCAGCCCCAGCATTTT
.	16	TRBV29-1	TRBJ2-3	TRBD2	CSVEDGSGGASDTQYF	TGCAGCGTTGAAGATGGTAGCGGGGGGGCTTCAGATACGCAGTATTTT
few	15	TRBV28	TRBJ1-1	TRBD1	CASSQTTGGNTEAFF	TGTGCCAGCAGTCAAACGACAGGGGGTAATACTGAAGCTTTCTTT
.	12	TRBV11-1	TRBJ2-7	.	CASSPFGYEQYF	TGTGCCAGCAGCCCGTTCGGTTACGAGCAGTACTTC
.	12	TRBV6-6	TRBJ2-7	.	CASSPTHYEQYF	TGTGCCAGCAGTCCCACTCACTACGAGCAGTACTTC
few	15	TRBV25-1	TRBJ1-1	TRBD1	CASSEDRVHIGEAFF	TGTGCCAGCAGTGAAGACAGGGTTCATATCGGTGAAGCTTTCTTT
.	12	TRBV7-8	TRBJ2-1	TRBD1	CASSAQGNEQFF	TGTGCCAGCAGCGCACAGGGGAATGAGCAGTTCTTC
.	13	TRBV19	TRBJ2-7	TRBD2	CASSIGASGEQYF	TGTGCCAGTAGTATTGGGGCTAGCGGAGAGCAGTACTTC
.	14	TRBV29-1	TRBJ2-3	TRBD2	CSVASGGATDTQYF	TGCAGCGTAGCTAGCGGGGGGGCCACAGATACGCAGTATTTT
.	16	TRBV6-6	TRBJ2-7	.	CASSFGRGQGEDEQYF	TGTGCCAGCAGTTTTGGTCGCGGGCAGGGGGAGGACGAGCAGTACTTC